What follows describes a single T cell receptor beta chain. CDR1 and CDR2 (germline): SGHNT, YYREEE (reference sequence). The CDR3 runs to 16 residues. V lost 0 bases and J lost 6, with 18 bases in between. The data derive from a study of blood T cell repertoires in COVID-19. Study summary: Sites across the United States, Italy and Spain contributed samples from acute and convalescent COVID-19. Nucleic acid was either cDNA or gDNA, and it came from T cells, B-cell-depleted T cells, or PBMCs.

Original analysis: Counts of nucleated cells, estimated from reference gene primer amplification, were obtained. Sequenced by immunoSEQ multiplex PCR; TCRdb stores in-frame clones only, minus some. The DNA was the basis for D and trimming; V, J and clone size are from that table. The sample has over 150,000 clones, 83% seen once. The chain joins TRBV5-4 to TRBJ1-1, with D uncertain. Specimen: peripheral blood. This TCR was recovered from a woman in her 70s who had recovered from COVID-19. In DNA form, the CDR3 reads TGTGCCAGCAGCTTGGGGCAGGCGCAGAACGGGGCTGAAGCTTTCTTT. This codes for CASSLGQAQNGAEAFF.